This T cell receptor beta chain was observed in a study of response to subunit inactivated influenza vaccine. Study-wide results and caveats: Seasonal influenza vaccination, on each occasion, was suggested by the authors to recruit few new T cells.

The germline V gene has CDR1 SGHRS and CDR2 YFSETQ. Deletions cut 0 bases from V and 4 bases from J, with 8 bases between. This CDR3 has 13 amino acids. TCRdb reprocessed the RT-PCR reads with MiXCR, giving one entry per CDR3 protein. The data show roughly 160,000 distinct CDR3 sequences, with roughly 10% seen just once and roughly a third held by the top ten. In this sample, this clonotype turned up a few times. Its antigen is still unknown. The TCR was taken from a man in his fifties or sixties who received an inactivated influenza vaccine. Source: CD8+ T cells sorted from PBMCs, taken less than 25 months after vaccination. V gene TRBV5-1 combines with J gene TRBJ2-7; D is unclear. This CDR3 reads CASSLASDYEQYF. Written as DNA, the CDR3 is TGCGCCAGCAGCTTGGCGTCTGATTACGAGCAGTACTTC.